Following are 29 T cell receptor beta chains from one sample sequenced in a study of T-cell memory formation after mild COVID-19. TCRdb called the 5' RACE reads again in MiXCR, with one record for every CDR3 protein. The table records hundreds of thousands of distinct CDR3 sequences, about a fifth of them present only once. Sequences were obtained from PBMCs or a T cell subset sorted from them (not recorded which). All receptors come from an adult woman who had mild COVID-19 (a few samples of this study predate the infection). Cell type and time point are not known.

The table lists this clonotype with a few counts. The chain couples TRBV4-3 to TRBJ2-3, with D possibly being TRBD1 or TRBD2 (5 bases each). The CDR3 is 18 amino acids. The V end lost 0 bases, the J end lost 0 bases, and 16 bases lay between the germline ends. Germline CDR1 and CDR2: LGHNA and YSLEER. This chain's CDR3 is CASSQEGLGEGSTDTQYF. The CDR3 DNA reads as TGCGCCAGCAGCCAAGAGGGGCTCGGAGAGGGAAGCACAGATACGCAGTATTTT.

The chain couples TRBV11-2 to TRBJ2-5, with a weak D call TRBD1 (6 bases). The CDR3 is made up of 15 amino acids. V lost 1 base and J lost 4, with 13 bases in between. Germline-derived CDR1 and CDR2 are SGHAT and FQNNGV. The CDR3 DNA reads as TGTGCCAGCAGCTTAGGAGTAGGGGGTCTAGAGACCCAGTACTTC. Its protein is CASSLGVGGLETQYF.

This clonotype has just a few counts. This chain links TRBV27 with TRBJ2-7, with 7 bases fitting TRBD2. Losses at the gene ends were 4 bases for V and 2 bases for J; bases not matched to a gene: 8. Germline loops: CDR1 MNHEY, CDR2 SMNVEV (reference sequence). The CDR3 totals 15 residues. CDR3 DNA sequence: TGTGCCAGCAGTTCTTTTACTAGCGATACCTACGAGCAGTACTTC. As protein: CASSSFTSDTYEQYF.

This clonotype was detected many times. The chain couples TRBV6-6 to TRBJ2-5; the D gene is possibly TRBD1 (6 bases). Trimming shortened V by 0 bases and J by 3 bases, and 8 bases separated the two germline ends. Germline V CDR1 and CDR2: MNHNY, SVGAGI (reference sequence). This CDR3 is built from 14 residues. CDR3 sequence: CASSYSNREETQYF. The CDR3 nucleotides read TGTGCCAGCAGTTACTCGAACAGGGAAGAGACCCAGTACTTC.

The rearrangement joins TRBV9 to TRBJ1-1, with unresolved D. CDR3 length: 14 residues. CDR1 and CDR2 from the germline V gene are SGDLS and YYNGEE. Between the trimmed V and J ends, which lost 0 bases and 3 bases, there was a span of 9 bases. DNA for the CDR3: TGTGCCAGCAGCGTAGATATTCGGTACACTGAAGCTTTCTTT. It yields the protein CASSVDIRYTEAFF.

The chain is built from TRBV6-6 and TRBJ2-2; no reliable D call. V gave up 5 bases and J gave up 6 bases, with 13 bases separating them. Germline CDR1 reads MNHNY; CDR2 reads SVGAGI (reference sequence). CDR3 size: 14 residues. CDR3 bases: TGTGCCAGCAGTCGCGATTTTGGCCCCGGGGAGCTGTTTTTT. It specifies CASSRDFGPGELFF.

The rearrangement links TRBV20-1 to TRBJ2-2; 7 bases align to TRBD2. Unmatched junction bases numbered 9, after V lost 6 bases and J lost 5 bases. The V gene's germline CDR1 is DFQATT and CDR2 SNEGSKA (reference sequence). The length of the CDR3 is 14 residues. In DNA form, the CDR3 reads TGCAGTGCCTTTGGGGCGGGAGCTACCGGGGAGCTGTTTTTT. Its protein is CSAFGAGATGELFF.

This clonotype was found a few times. The DNA of the CDR3 is TGTGCCAGCAGTTTCCGGGACAGGGTGTCTGGGGCCAACGTCCTGACTTTC. It specifies CASSFRDRVSGANVLTF. The J gene is TRBJ2-6, the V gene TRBV27; 9 bases are shared with TRBD1. The CDR3 has 17 amino acids. Trimming at V came to 3 bases and at J to 1 base, leaving 4 bases not matched to a gene. CDR1 MNHEY and CDR2 SMNVEV come from the germline V gene (reference sequence).

The genes are TRBV4-3 and TRBJ2-3, with 10 positions matching TRBD2. Unmatched junction bases numbered 7, after V lost 3 bases and J lost 1 base. Germline values: CDR1 LGHNA, CDR2 YSLEER. This CDR3 region has 17 residues. The CDR3 coding sequence is TGCGCCAGCAGCCATTTGAGGACTAGCGGCGGCACAGATACGCAGTATTTT. This sequence encodes CASSHLRTSGGTDTQYF.

The chain employs TRBV9 and TRBJ1-1, with 8 positions matching TRBD1. Germline V gives CDR1 SGDLS, CDR2 YYNGEE. V shed 4 bases, J shed 0 bases, and the junction held 8 bases outside the gene matches. The CDR3 has 16 residues. The CDR3 region has the DNA TGTGCCAGCAGCTTCGGGACAGGCGACATGAACACTGAAGCTTTCTTT. Amino acids: CASSFGTGDMNTEAFF.

This clonotype has just a few counts. The rearrangement uses TRBV20-1 and TRBJ1-6, with TRBD1 identical over 7 bases. This CDR3 comprises 17 residues. With 0 bases clipped from V and 9 bases from J, the junction kept 14 bases outside the gene matches. Germline V gene lookup returns CDR1 DFQATT and CDR2 SNEGSKA (reference sequence). CDR3 sequence: CSARDRPLDRVPSPLHF. CDR3 in DNA: TGCAGTGCTAGAGATCGGCCCCTCGACAGGGTGCCTTCACCCCTCCACTTT.

This clonotype occurred a few times. The chain employs TRBV9 and TRBJ2-3, with 7 bases matching TRBD2. V was clipped by 6 bases and J by 2 bases; unmatched bases: 6. Looked up from germline, CDR1 is SGDLS and CDR2 is YYNGEE. The CDR3 is 14 residues long. CDR3 bases: TGTGCCAGCACTTTGGGGGGGACCACAGATACGCAGTATTTT. Encoded protein: CASTLGGTTDTQYF.

Only a few counts were recorded for this clonotype. The chain carries TRBV7-2 and TRBJ2-3; no clear D gene. Trimming shortened V by 2 bases and J by 4 bases, and 25 bases separated the two germline ends. In germline, CDR1 is SGHTA, CDR2 FQGNSA. This CDR3 has 19 amino acids. This CDR3 is CASSLLLSPLLSFADTQYF. Written as DNA, the CDR3 is TGTGCCAGCAGCTTATTGCTCTCGCCCCTGCTGAGTTTCGCAGATACGCAGTATTTT.

V usage is TRBV29-1 and J usage is TRBJ1-2; no clear D gene. The germline V and J ends were trimmed by 0 bases and 8 bases, with 10 bases remaining between them. The CDR3 covers 12 residues. CDR1 is SQVTM, CDR2 ANQGSEA, per germline. CDR3 protein: CSVEDLGDGYTF. The CDR3 DNA reads as TGCAGCGTTGAAGATCTGGGTGACGGCTACACCTTC.

This clonotype was detected many times. This chain joins TRBV5-6 and TRBJ2-1, with a weak D call TRBD2 (6 bases). The CDR3 runs 18 residues. The germline CDR1 and CDR2 sequences are SGHDT and YYEEEE. The V end lost 4 bases, the J end lost 1 base, and 21 bases lay between the germline ends. The CDR3 sequence is CASSPDFGGIMSYNEQFF. The DNA for the CDR3 is TGTGCCAGCAGCCCCGATTTTGGGGGGATCATGTCCTACAATGAGCAGTTCTTC.

The chain carries TRBV19 and TRBJ2-1; 7 nucleotides match TRBD2. Looked up from germline, CDR1 is LNHDA and CDR2 is SQIVND (reference sequence). V lost 4 bases and J lost 4; bases outside the gene matches: 7. The CDR3 has 15 residues. In DNA form, the CDR3 reads TGTGCCAGTAGTAAAGCGGGGACGTTTTACAATGAGCAGTTCTTC. It encodes CASSKAGTFYNEQFF.

The genes are TRBV7-9 and TRBJ2-5; 11 bases are shared with TRBD1. The CDR3 covers 13 residues. Unmatched junction bases numbered 6, after V lost 11 bases and J lost 4 bases. The V gene's germline CDR1 is SEHNR and CDR2 FQNEAQ (reference sequence). Here the CDR3 reads CAVGQGAGETQYF. The CDR3 bases are TGTGCCGTCGGACAGGGGGCGGGAGAGACCCAGTACTTC.

The chain links TRBV10-3 to TRBJ2-2, with 9 bases matching TRBD1. The CDR3 has 13 amino acids. Germline values: CDR1 ENHRY, CDR2 SYGVKD. J was trimmed by 2 bases and V by 11 bases; bases with no gene match: 3. CDR3 nucleotides: TGTGCCTCGGACAGGGGTAACACCGGGGAGCTGTTTTTT. Translating gives CASDRGNTGELFF.

This clonotype was recorded many times. The chain has TRBV30 and TRBJ2-7; D remains ambiguous. Trimming shortened V by 0 bases and J by 3 bases, and 9 bases separated the two germline ends. The CDR3 spans 13 residues. Germline CDR1 reads GTSNPN; CDR2 reads SVGIG (reference sequence). The CDR3 DNA sequence: TGTGCCTGGAGTGTAGTTGGCCGCTACGAGCAGTACTTC. Its translation: CAWSVVGRYEQYF.

This clonotype was detected a few times. J is TRBJ2-5 and V is TRBV11-2, with 11 bases fitting TRBD2. The CDR3 extends over 16 amino acids. J was trimmed by 2 bases and V by 5 bases; bases with no gene match: 7. Germline CDR1 and CDR2: SGHAT and FQNNGV. CDR3 bases: TGTGCCAGCAGCAGAACTAGCGGGGGAGCTCAAGAGACCCAGTACTTC. Its translation is CASSRTSGGAQETQYF.

This chain uses TRBV5-4 with TRBJ2-3, with 14 bases matching TRBD2. Per germline, CDR1 SGHNT and CDR2 YYREEE (reference sequence). This CDR3 has 15 amino acids. Germline trimming cut 9 bases from V and 11 bases from J; bases unmatched to any gene: 14. For the CDR3, the DNA is TGTGCCATAACCGGGACTAGCGGGGGTATGGGAGGGCAGTATTTT. Its protein is CAITGTSGGMGGQYF.

This clonotype was observed many times. V is TRBV27 and J is TRBJ2-5, with 10 bases aligning to TRBD1. CDR3 size: 17 residues. The germline V gene has CDR1 MNHEY and CDR2 SMNVEV (reference sequence). Unmatched junction bases numbered 14, after V lost 8 bases and J lost 2 bases. The DNA of the CDR3 is TGTGCCAGCGGTTGGACAGGGGGTTCCTTAATTCAAGAGACCCAGTACTTC. The encoded protein is CASGWTGGSLIQETQYF.

V is TRBV7-9 and J is TRBJ1-2; D is undetermined. Germline V gene data show CDR1 as SEHNR and CDR2 as FQNEAQ (reference sequence). Trimming removed 4 bases at V and 7 bases at J, with 13 bases between. The CDR3 is 13 residues long. This chain's CDR3 is CASSSSTPTGYTF. CDR3 coding DNA: TGTGCCAGCAGCTCATCCACTCCTACTGGCTACACCTTC.

This chain connects TRBV11-3 to TRBJ2-1; 13 bases align to TRBD2. J gave up 9 bases and V 5 bases, and 10 bases lay outside the gene matches. Germline V gives CDR1 SGHNT, CDR2 YENEEA. The CDR3 totals 16 residues. The CDR3: CASSPRLAGGSVEQFF. CDR3 sequence (DNA): TGTGCCAGCAGCCCTCGACTAGCGGGAGGAAGCGTTGAGCAGTTCTTC.

Only one count was recorded for this clonotype. The chain has TRBV20-1 and TRBJ1-2, with TRBD1 matching over 9 bases. The CDR3 runs to 13 residues. The germline V gene has CDR1 DFQATT and CDR2 SNEGSKA (reference sequence). The V segment lost 2 bases and the J segment 9 bases; nucleotides outside the gene matches: 7. The CDR3 sequence is CSARPGQGNSYTF. The CDR3 DNA follows: TGCAGTGCTAGACCGGGACAGGGTAATAGCTACACCTTC.

This clonotype was counted once. The V and J genes are TRBV24-1 and TRBJ1-2, with 9 bases identical to TRBD1. The germline CDR1 and CDR2 sequences are KGHDR and SFDVKD. Unmatched junction bases numbered 7, after V lost 7 bases and J lost 5 bases. The CDR3 covers 14 residues. CDR3 protein: CATSGDREYYGYTF. Here the CDR3 DNA reads TGTGCCACCAGCGGGGACAGGGAGTATTATGGCTACACCTTC.

The gene calls are TRBV12-3 or TRBV12-4 and TRBJ2-1; 11 nucleotides agree with TRBD2. The CDR3 loop spans 17 amino acids. The junction had 11 bases not matched to a gene; V was cut back by 8 bases and J by 2 bases. CDR3 DNA sequence: TGTGCCAGCTCCTCCCGTCTTAGCGGGAGGGCCTACAATGAGCAGTTCTTC. It translates to CASSSRLSGRAYNEQFF.

There are a few counts of this clonotype. The chain couples TRBV5-1 to TRBJ1-2; D unresolved. CDR1 and CDR2 from the germline V gene are SGHRS and YFSETQ. Trimming stripped 2 bases from V and 8 bases from J, with 10 bases between. The CDR3 length is 12 residues. CDR3 DNA: TGCGCCAGCAGCTTAGATGACGGCGGCTACACCTTC. This encodes CASSLDDGGYTF.

This clonotype was detected a few times. The chain recombines TRBV6-2 or TRBV6-3 with TRBJ2-7; possibly TRBD1 or TRBD2 for D (5 bases each). Germline V gives CDR1 MNHEY, CDR2 SVGEGT. V lost 0 bases and J 0 bases, leaving 9 bases between the germline ends. The CDR3 sequence is 15 residues long. DNA for the CDR3: TGTGCCAGCAGTTACTCGGGGACCAACTCCTACGAGCAGTACTTC. Translation: CASSYSGTNSYEQYF.